The present entry profiles one TCR beta chain with its context. There is no known antigen for this receptor. The record has no base qualities; no much larger clone is one base away. Each collaborating institution followed its own protocols to collect whole blood in K2EDTA tubes. For TCRbeta analysis, collaborators shipped samples as frozen whole blood, isolated PBMCs, or DNA extracted from either of those sample types. The data originate from a study of blood T cell repertoires in COVID-19 (dated by TCRdb to about 2020). Broadly, across the study: Samples covering the acute and convalescent phases of COVID-19 were provided by collaborators in the United States, Italy and Spain. The material from the prospective study consisted of cDNA or gDNA derived from T cells, B-cell-depleted T cells, or PBMCs. Subjects who had been exposed to COVID-19, were actively infected with it, or had recovered from it provided the deeply sampled blood TCRbeta repertoires that made up the dataset. The repertoires were made available in a free public database intended to serve as a resource for research on the immune response to SARS-CoV-2. The samples were drawn from two sources: the first 160 participants of the ongoing ImmuneRACE study, and over 1,000 subjects contributed by 6 global collaborators. The sample metadata nearly always contained a de-identified subject ID, COVID-19 status, age in years and sex. Where HLA class I and class II types were available, the types were taken from metadata supplied by the sample provider, not from assay-based typing. What the study reported, not specific to this receptor: The quantity of clinical and demographic metadata differed by source and by participant and was supplied without curation.

TCRbeta CDR3 regions were amplified from genomic DNA using the immunoSEQ Assay, a bias-controlled multiplex PCR. In the authors' own workflow: Within the assay, amplification of reference gene primers was used to estimate how many nucleated cells each sample contained. To quantify the absolute abundance of each unique TCRbeta CDR3 rearrangement, sequence reads were collapsed and filtered. For each sample, productive Simpson clonality was calculated as the square root of Simpson's diversity index over productive rearrangements. TCRdb took this table from immuneACCESS and kept in-frame rearrangements with V and J called. Such tables lack part of the clones; where checked against another copy, unresolved V genes explain under half of the gap, and the rest is unexplained. The V and J calls and clone size are taken from that table; D and trimming were inferred from the DNA. The sample records approximately 50,000 clones, 76% of which are singletons. The ten most abundant clones make up about 20% of the sample.

Compared with germline, V lacks 4 bases and J lacks 8 bases; bases without a gene match: 7. Sequences SGHVS (CDR1) and FNYEAQ (CDR2) are obtained from the germline V gene. The CDR3 numbers 16 residues from cysteine through phenylalanine. The CDR3 DNA has 48 bases and is translated from base 1. The specimen sequenced was peripheral blood. The V and J segments used are TRBV7-6 and TRBJ2-1; TRBD2 aligns with 14 central bases. The receptor comes from a man in his forties or fifties with active or convalescent COVID-19. The DNA sequence is given as TGTGCCAGCAGCTCCTACGGGACTAGCGGGAGCGATGAGCAGTTCTTC. Its protein is CASSSYGTSGSDEQFF.